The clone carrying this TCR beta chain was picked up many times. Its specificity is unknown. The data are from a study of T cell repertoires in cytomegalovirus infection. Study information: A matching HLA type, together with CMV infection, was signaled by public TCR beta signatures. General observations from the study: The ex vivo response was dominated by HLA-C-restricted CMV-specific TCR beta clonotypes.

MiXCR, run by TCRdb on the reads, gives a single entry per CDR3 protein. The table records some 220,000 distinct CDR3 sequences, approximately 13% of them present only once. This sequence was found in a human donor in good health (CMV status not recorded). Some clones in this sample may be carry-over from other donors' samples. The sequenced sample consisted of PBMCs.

In DNA form, the CDR3 reads TGCGCCAGCAGTTCACAGGCCGCGAACACCGGGGAGCTGTTTTTT. This gives the protein CASSSQAANTGELFF. The chain links TRBV5-1 to TRBJ2-2; D may be TRBD1 (5 bases). Deletions cut 5 bases from V and 0 bases from J, with 11 bases between. The CDR3 is 15 residues long. CDR1 SGHRS and CDR2 YFSETQ come from the germline V gene.